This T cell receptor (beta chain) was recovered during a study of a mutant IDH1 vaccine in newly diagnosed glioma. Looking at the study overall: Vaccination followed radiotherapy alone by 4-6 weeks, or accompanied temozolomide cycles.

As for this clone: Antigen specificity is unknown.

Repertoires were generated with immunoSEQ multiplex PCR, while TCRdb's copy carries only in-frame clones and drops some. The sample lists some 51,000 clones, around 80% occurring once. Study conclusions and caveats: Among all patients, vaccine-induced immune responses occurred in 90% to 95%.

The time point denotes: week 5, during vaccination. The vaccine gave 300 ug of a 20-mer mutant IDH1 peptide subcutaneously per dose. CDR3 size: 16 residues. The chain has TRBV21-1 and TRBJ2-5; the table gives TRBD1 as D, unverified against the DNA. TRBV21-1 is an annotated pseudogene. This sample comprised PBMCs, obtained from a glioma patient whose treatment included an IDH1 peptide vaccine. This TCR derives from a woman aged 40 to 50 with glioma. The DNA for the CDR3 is TGTGCCAGCAACAGCCGACTGGGACAGTTCAGAGAGACCCAGTACTTC. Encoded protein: CASNSRLGQFRETQYF.